What follows are 25 T cell receptor beta chains derived from one specimen sequenced in a study of beta chain features in type 1 diabetes. Expressed TCRB transcripts got sequenced, as all isolated RNA was reverse transcribed. TCRdb's table, derived via immunoSEQ multiplex PCR, lists solely in-frame clones and lacks some. The table has 130,000 or so clones, approximately 9.2% seen once. Sequencing was done on a sample of central memory CD4+ T cells from blood. The receptors were gathered from a man between 18 and 29 years old in good health.

This chain connects TRBV4-2 to TRBJ2-6; D is perhaps TRBD1 (5 bases). Trimming pared 0 bases from V and 1 base from J, leaving 7 bases between. This CDR3 spans 16 amino acids. Germline V gives CDR1 LGHNA, CDR2 YNFKEQ. The CDR3 DNA follows: TGTGCCAGCAGCCAAGAGCAGGGTTCTGGGGCCAACGTCCTGACTTTC. Protein product: CASSQEQGSGANVLTF.

This clone was counted between two and nine times. The chain combines TRBV10-3 with TRBJ2-2; D gene uncertain. V lost 5 bases and J 5 bases, leaving 9 bases between the germline ends. Per germline, CDR1 ENHRY and CDR2 SYGVKD. There are 13 residues in the CDR3. CDR3 protein: CAISTIGTGELFF. The CDR3 DNA is TGTGCCATCAGTACCATCGGGACCGGGGAGCTGTTTTTT.

The rearrangement links TRBV6-1 to TRBJ1-6; the match to TRBD1 covers 9 bases. Germline V CDR1 and CDR2: MNHNS, SASEGT. This CDR3 has 15 residues. Losses at the gene ends were 2 bases for V and 10 bases for J; bases not matched to a gene: 6. DNA of the CDR3: TGTGCCAGCAGTGAATTGGGGACAGGGCTATCACCCCTCCACTTT. This codes for CASSELGTGLSPLHF.

In its sample, this clone was seen a few times. The V gene is TRBV30, the J gene TRBJ1-3, with a weak D call TRBD1 (6 bases). Trimming stripped 8 bases from V and 0 bases from J, with 11 bases between. The CDR3 sequence is 13 residues long. In germline, CDR1 is GTSNPN, CDR2 SVGIG (reference sequence). CDR3 sequence reads: CAGTGSSGNTIYF. The CDR3 bases are TGTGCCGGCACAGGGAGCTCTGGAAACACCATATATTTT. Using reference TRBV30 and TRBJ1-3 for the parts outside the CDR3, the full variable domain is SQTIHQWPATLVQPVGSPLSLECTVEGTSNPNLYWYRQAAGRGLQLLFYSVGIGQISSEVPQNLSASRPQDRQFILSSKKLLLSDSGFYLCAGTGSSGNTIYFGEGSWLTVV.

V is TRBV2 and J is TRBJ1-2; no firm D call. V lost 6 bases, J lost 4 bases, and 9 bases lay in between. Germline loops: CDR1 SNHLY, CDR2 FYNNEI. This CDR3 is 12 amino acids long. CDR3 in DNA: TGTGCCAGCAGCCTTGGAGGCTATGGCTACACCTTC. Translated: CASSLGGYGYTF. Drawing the rest from reference TRBV2 and TRBJ1-2, the complete variable domain is EPEVTQTPSHQVTQMGQEVILRCVPISNHLYFYWYRQILGQKVEFLVSFYNNEISEKSEIFDDQFSVERPDGSNFTLKIRSTKLEDSAMYFCASSLGGYGYTFGSGTRLTVV.

This clone was seen a handful of times. This chain connects TRBV19 to TRBJ1-5, with D unclear. Between the trimmed V and J ends, which lost 4 bases and 5 bases, there was a span of 18 bases. There are 16 residues in the CDR3. CDR1 and CDR2 (germline): LNHDA, SQIVND (reference sequence). DNA for the CDR3: TGTGCCAGTAGTAACCCAGCGGGCGCATCCCATCAGCCCCAGCATTTT. Its protein is CASSNPAGASHQPQHF.

The chain links TRBV5-6 to TRBJ1-4; 9 nucleotides agree with TRBD1. Trimming took 4 bases from V and 7 from J; bases not matched to a gene: 14. This CDR3 contains 17 residues. CDR1 is SGHDT, CDR2 YYEEEE, per germline. CDR3 sequence (DNA): TGTGCCAGCAGCCTCTGGGGGTACAGGGGGCAGATTGAAAAACTGTTTTTT. Translating gives CASSLWGYRGQIEKLFF.

This clone was detected only a few times. The V gene is TRBV7-2, the J gene TRBJ2-3; possible D gene TRBD2, 6 bases. Germline CDR1 reads SGHTA; CDR2 reads FQGNSA. This CDR3 is built from 15 residues. The germline V and J ends were trimmed by 1 base and 11 bases, with 19 bases remaining between them. In nucleotides, the CDR3 is TGTGCCAGCAGCTTAGGTGTTCTGGGCGGGACCCAGCAGTATTTT. Encoded protein: CASSLGVLGGTQQYF. The entire variable domain, with the rest obtained from reference TRBV7-2 and TRBJ2-3, is as follows: GAGVSQSPSNKVTEKGKDVELRCDPISGHTALYWYRQSLGQGLEFLIYFQGNSAPDKSGLPSDRFSAERTGGSVSTLTIQRTQQEDSAVYLCASSLGVLGGTQQYFGPGTRLTVL.

J is TRBJ2-5 and V is TRBV21-1; TRBD2 was called by the table and not checked on the DNA. TRBV21-1 has pseudogene status. The CDR3 is made up of 18 amino acids. The CDR3 DNA follows: TGTGCCAGCAGCAAAGCTCGGGCTAGCGGGGGGCTGATGGAGACCCAGTACTTC. This encodes CASSKARASGGLMETQYF.

The chain has TRBV18 and TRBJ2-5; 9 nucleotides match TRBD1. Germline CDR1 reads KGHSH; CDR2 reads LQKENI. Unmatched junction bases numbered 5, after V lost 4 bases and J lost 2 bases. This CDR3 is built from 15 residues. The CDR3 is CASSLSGQGQETQYF. The CDR3 bases are TGTGCCAGCTCACTGTCGGGACAGGGACAAGAGACCCAGTACTTC.

The V call is TRBV11-2, the J call TRBJ1-3; D ambiguous. Trimming shortened V by 4 bases and J by 0 bases, and 16 bases separated the two germline ends. CDR1 is SGHAT and CDR2 is FQNNGV in the germline V gene. CDR3 size: 17 residues. CDR3 protein: CASSSPGVAPSGNTIYF. CDR3 DNA sequence: TGTGCCAGCAGCTCGCCCGGGGTAGCTCCCTCTGGAAACACCATATATTTT. The whole variable domain, remainder taken from reference TRBV11-2 and TRBJ1-3, is EAGVAQSPRYKIIEKRQSVAFWCNPISGHATLYWYQQILGQGPKLLIQFQNNGVVDDSQLPKDRFSAERLKGVDSTLKIQPAKLEDSAVYLCASSSPGVAPSGNTIYFGEGSWLTVV.

This clone was found a few times. J is TRBJ1-1 and V is TRBV7-9; 7 bases are shared with TRBD1. CDR1 is SEHNR, CDR2 FQNEAQ, per germline (reference sequence). This CDR3 has 15 amino acids. V was clipped by 5 bases and J by 0 bases; unmatched bases: 6. The CDR3 is CASSLPTGVNTEAFF. DNA for the CDR3: TGTGCCAGCAGCCTCCCTACAGGGGTGAACACTGAAGCTTTCTTT.

This clone was detected many times. The rearrangement joins TRBV7-2 to TRBJ1-5, with D uncertain. V lost 5 bases and J 0 bases, leaving 11 bases between the germline ends. Germline lookup yields CDR1 SGHTA and CDR2 FQGNSA. The CDR3 has 15 residues. This chain's CDR3 is CASSREAYSNQPQHF. CDR3 nucleotide sequence: TGTGCCAGCAGCCGGGAGGCCTATAGCAATCAGCCCCAGCATTTT.

This clone was counted between two and nine times. The CDR3 protein is CASSHRTGWNYGYTF. In DNA, the CDR3 is TGTGCCAGCAGCCACCGGACAGGGTGGAACTATGGCTACACCTTC. The chain joins TRBV14 to TRBJ1-2; 8 bases fit TRBD1. Germline CDR1 SGHDN, CDR2 FVKESK. The J segment lost 2 bases and the V segment lost 3 bases, leaving 5 bases of the junction unmatched. The length of the CDR3 is 15 residues.

A few counts support this clone. CDR3 bases: TGTGCCAGCTCACGTGCCCCTAGCGGGGGTATTACCGAGCAGTACTTC. As protein: CASSRAPSGGITEQYF. The chain carries TRBV18 and TRBJ2-7, with 10 positions matching TRBD2. CDR3 length: 16 amino acids. Trimming removed 4 bases from V and 6 bases from J; junction bases left unmatched: 12. Germline lookup yields CDR1 KGHSH and CDR2 LQKENI. Using reference TRBV18 and TRBJ2-7 for the parts outside the CDR3, the full variable domain is NAGVMQNPRHLVRRRGQEARLRCSPMKGHSHVYWYRQLPEEGLKFMVYLQKENIIDESGMPKERFSAEFPKEGPSILRIQQVVRGDSAAYFCASSRAPSGGITEQYFGPGTRLTVT.

This clone was found a few times. The chain has TRBV7-2 and TRBJ1-1; D ambiguous. Germline CDR1 and CDR2: SGHTA and FQGNSA. The CDR3 contains 14 residues. V gave up 1 base and J gave up 0 bases, with 6 bases separating them. The CDR3 reads CASSLDTMNTEAFF. The CDR3 nucleotides are TGTGCCAGCAGCTTAGACACCATGAACACTGAAGCTTTCTTT.

This clone was counted between two and nine times. The chain links TRBV11-2 to TRBJ1-1; no definite D call. There are 14 residues in the CDR3. Trimming took 5 bases from V and 1 from J, leaving 11 bases between them. Germline assignment: CDR1 SGHAT and CDR2 FQNNGV. CDR3 protein: CASSTKHWNTEAFF. CDR3 bases: TGTGCCAGCAGCACCAAGCATTGGAACACTGAAGCTTTCTTT.

V usage is TRBV4-1 and J usage is TRBJ2-1, with 9 positions matching TRBD1. Germline V lookup: CDR1 MGHRA, CDR2 YSYEKL. The CDR3 is 16 residues long. V gave up 0 bases and J gave up 4 bases; unmatched junction bases: 4. CDR3 nucleotide sequence: TGCGCCAGCAGCCAAGAGGACAGGGGAATATACAATGAGCAGTTCTTC. It translates to CASSQEDRGIYNEQFF.

This clone was observed many times. Other DNA sequences in this sample translate to the same CDR3. The genes are TRBV6-5 and TRBJ2-5; 7 bases are shared with TRBD1. Germline V lookup: CDR1 MNHEY, CDR2 SVGAGI. The CDR3 extends over 14 amino acids. V lost 0 bases, J lost 5 bases, and 3 bases stayed unmatched. CDR3 protein: CASSYSDRVETQYF. CDR3 DNA: TGTGCCAGCAGTTACTCTGACAGGGTTGAGACCCAGTACTTC.

This clone was counted only a few times. The rearrangement joins TRBV6-5 to TRBJ1-2, with TRBD1 matching 8 bases. With 8 bases clipped from V and 4 bases from J, the junction kept 9 bases outside the gene matches. The length of the CDR3 is 14 residues. Germline V lookup: CDR1 MNHEY, CDR2 SVGAGI. In DNA, the CDR3 is TGTGCCAGCCGACAGGGGCCAAGCCGCTATGGCTACACCTTC. This sequence encodes CASRQGPSRYGYTF.

The chain carries TRBV2 and TRBJ1-5; 10 bases line up with TRBD1. With 5 bases clipped from V and 7 bases from J, the junction kept 5 bases outside the gene matches. CDR1 and CDR2 from the germline V gene are SNHLY and FYNNEI. CDR3 size: 14 residues. The CDR3 coding sequence is TGTGCCAGCAGTTCGACAGGGGGCGGCCAGCCCCAGCATTTT. This gives the protein CASSSTGGGQPQHF.

Only a few counts were recorded for this clone. This chain connects TRBV19 to TRBJ2-3; 9 nucleotides line up with TRBD1. From germline, CDR1 is LNHDA and CDR2 SQIVND (reference sequence). The trim removed 5 bases at V and 1 base at J, leaving 10 bases unmatched. The CDR3 runs 17 residues. CDR3 nucleotides: TGTGCCAGTAGTTCCAACCCCCGGACAGGGGGCACAGATACGCAGTATTTT. Residues: CASSSNPRTGGTDTQYF.

CDR3 loop: CASTAGGIHEDTQYF. CDR3 DNA sequence: TGTGCCAGCACGGCCGGGGGGATTCACGAAGATACGCAGTATTTT. The chain links TRBV5-4 to TRBJ2-3; 7 positions match TRBD2. The V gene's germline CDR1 is SGHNT and CDR2 YYREEE (reference sequence). The CDR3 consists of 15 residues. V lost 6 bases and J lost 5; bases outside the gene matches: 12.

The V call is TRBV7-8, the J call TRBJ2-3; TRBD2 is a possible D gene (5 bases). The CDR3 spans 16 residues. The germline gives CDR1 SGHVS, CDR2 FQNEAQ. Trimming left V 0 bases short and J 6 bases short, with 16 bases between. As DNA, the CDR3 is TGTGCCAGCAGCTTAGCTCGCGACCGCGGAGGCGATACGCAGTATTTT. Translation: CASSLARDRGGDTQYF.

The chain uses TRBV6-6 and TRBJ2-7, with D tentatively TRBD1 (5 bases). Germline lookup yields CDR1 MNHNY and CDR2 SVGAGI (reference sequence). Trimming took 6 bases from V and 2 from J, leaving 11 bases between them. The CDR3 has 13 residues. The CDR3 DNA follows: TGTGCCAGCAGACAGACAGTCACCTACGAGCAGTACTTC. It encodes CASRQTVTYEQYF.